The rows below give T cell receptor beta chains drawn from one sample of a study of T cell changes during pregnancy in multiple sclerosis. Using immunoSEQ multiplex PCR, the repertoire was profiled, and TCRdb retains in-frame clones only, with some absent. The sample carries around 48,000 clones, almost 95% recorded once. The material sequenced was CD4+ T cells from peripheral blood mononuclear cells, taken in the third trimester of pregnancy. Receptors were obtained from a female donor with multiple sclerosis, enrolled in a pregnancy study. CDR3s include the opening cysteine and the closing phenylalanine or tryptophan. Each record gives: J gene, V gene, clone size, D gene, CDR3 DNA, CDR3 protein. A D gene is named only where the DNA matches it firmly. Clone size, where shown, is once, few, many, or a class for clones that have expanded.

TRBJ2-2 TRBV15 NA TRBD1 TGTGCCACCAGCAGAGATCGGGGACAGGGATACACCGGGGAGCTGTTTTTT CATSRDRGQGYTGELFF
TRBJ2-7 TRBV6-1 once NA TGTGCCAGCACCCCAAACAGCCCCTACGAGCAGTACTTC CASTPNSPYEQYF
TRBJ1-2 TRBV27 NA TRBD1 TGTGCCAGCAGACCGGGACAGACTCCTTATGGCTACACCTTC CASRPGQTPYGYTF
TRBJ1-2 TRBV2 NA TRBD1 TGTGCCAGCGGGGACAGGTATGGCTACACCTTC CASGDRYGYTF
TRBJ2-5 TRBV28 NA TRBD2 TGTGCCACCGAGACTAGCGGGTTGGGGCAAGAGACCCAGTACTTC CATETSGLGQETQYF
TRBJ1-1 TRBV18 NA TRBD1 TGTGCCAGCTCACCAGAGGCGACAGGGGACACTGAAGCTTTCTTT CASSPEATGDTEAFF
TRBJ2-7 TRBV7-9 NA TRBD2 TGTGCCAGCAGCATTAGCGGGAGGCCCCACGAGCAGTACTTC CASSISGRPHEQYF
TRBJ2-1 TRBV11-2 NA TRBD2 TGTGCCAGCAGCTACCTAGCGGGAAGTAATGAGCAGTTCTTC CASSYLAGSNEQFF
TRBJ2-3 TRBV20-1 NA NA TGCAGTGCTAGAGATCTGGATACGCAGTATTTT CSARDLDTQYF
TRBJ1-2 TRBV2 NA TRBD1 TGTGCCAGCAGCCCGAGCTCAGGGGGCGTCTATGGCTACACCTTC CASSPSSGGVYGYTF
TRBJ2-5 TRBV6-5 NA TRBD1 TGTGCCAGCACCGCGGGACAGGGCCTGCTTATGGCCCAGTACTTC CASTAGQGLLMAQYF
TRBJ2-2 TRBV5-1 NA TRBD2 TGCGCCAGCAGCCGCACTAGCGGGGATATCGGGGAGCTGTTTTTT CASSRTSGDIGELFF
TRBJ2-3 TRBV9 NA TRBD2 TGTGCCAGCAGCGTCGGGCTAGCGGGAGCAGATACGCAGTATTTT CASSVGLAGADTQYF
TRBJ2-7 TRBV11-2 NA NA TGTGCCAGCAGCTTGGCGGGGTCCTACGAGCAGTACTTC CASSLAGSYEQYF
TRBJ1-4 TRBV25-1 NA NA TGTGCCAGCAGTGAATCAACACTGCTCGGGGCTAATGAAAAACTGTTTTTT CASSESTLLGANEKLFF
TRBJ2-7 TRBV21-1 NA NA TGTGCCAGCGGCCGGGTCCTCCAGTACTTC CASGRVLQYF
TRBJ2-7 TRBV7-2 few TRBD1 TGTGCCAGCAGCTCAGGGGACAGATTCTCACCATCCTACGAGCAGTACTTC CASSSGDRFSPSYEQYF
TRBJ1-2 TRBV11-1 NA NA TGTGCCAGCAGCCGAGACAACGCCGGAGGCTACACCTTC CASSRDNAGGYTF
TRBJ2-7 TRBV7-2 NA TRBD1 TGTGCCAGCAGCTTAGAAGGGACAGGGATCTACGAGCAGTACTTC CASSLEGTGIYEQYF
TRBJ1-1 TRBV19 NA NA TGTGCCAGTAGTATAGATCAACAGAACACTGAAGCTTTCTTT CASSIDQQNTEAFF
TRBJ2-6 TRBV18 NA TRBD1 TGTGCCAGCTCACACACCGGGACAGGAGGCGTTGGGGCCAACGTCCTGACTTTC CASSHTGTGGVGANVLTF
TRBJ2-1 TRBV7-2 NA NA TGTGCCAGCAGCTTAGGTTCAGCGCTCTACAATGAGCAGTTCTTC CASSLGSALYNEQFF
TRBJ2-7 TRBV7-8 NA NA TGTGCCAGCAGTCTACAGGACTACGAGCAGTACTTC CASSLQDYEQYF
TRBJ2-2 TRBV19 NA TRBD2 TGTGCCAGTAACCGACTAGCGACCGGAAACACCGGGGAGCTGTTTTTT CASNRLATGNTGELFF
TRBJ1-1 TRBV5-1 NA TRBD1 TGCGCCAGCAGCTGGACAGGGGACACTGAAGCTTTCTTT CASSWTGDTEAFF
TRBJ2-7 TRBV4-2 NA NA TGTGCCAGCAGCCAAGATCTGCGGGGTAGCGCCGTCTTCCACGAGCAGTACTTC CASSQDLRGSAVFHEQYF
TRBJ2-7 TRBV11-2 NA NA TGTGCCAGCAGCTCGAACAGGCTAAACTACGAGCAGTACTTC CASSSNRLNYEQYF
TRBJ2-1 TRBV19 NA TRBD2 TGTGCCAGTAGTATAGAAGCGGCGGGAGGGTTTTACAATGAGCAGTTCTTC CASSIEAAGGFYNEQFF
TRBJ2-5 TRBV11-2 NA TRBD2 TGTGCCAGCAGCACGACTAGCGGGATTGGTGAGACCCAGTACTTC CASSTTSGIGETQYF
TRBJ1-4 TRBV6-5 NA TRBD1 TGTGCCAGCAGGGAGAGCCTACAGGGGTGGGAAAAACTGTTTTTT CASRESLQGWEKLFF
TRBJ1-3 TRBV2 once NA TGTGCCAGCAGGGAAGGAGGGATGTACACCATATATTTT CASREGGMYTIYF
TRBJ2-3 TRBV7-9 NA TRBD2 TGTGCCAGCAGCGATAGCGGGAGGGCCTCTGATACGCAGTATTTT CASSDSGRASDTQYF
TRBJ1-1 TRBV7-2 NA NA TGTGCCAGCAGCTACCTCGGGGCGGGGGCTTTCTTT CASSYLGAGAFF
TRBJ2-7 TRBV20-1 once NA TGCAGCGCCTGGGGGAGGTCCGAGCAGTACTTC CSAWGRSEQYF
TRBJ2-1 TRBV5-1 NA TRBD2 TGCGCCAGCAGCGGGGGTGGTAGCGGGAGCGCCTACAATGAGCAGTTCTTC CASSGGGSGSAYNEQFF
TRBJ1-1 TRBV18 NA TRBD1 TGTGCCAGCTCACCGCAACCGGGACAGGGGTCGACAGCTTTCTTT CASSPQPGQGSTAFF
TRBJ1-4 TRBV28 NA NA TGTGCCAGCAGTACGGAACAGGGAATGGAAAAACTGTTTTTT CASSTEQGMEKLFF
TRBJ2-7 TRBV10-3 NA NA TGTGCCATCAGTTATAGCGGAGGAACCTACGAGCAGTACTTC CAISYSGGTYEQYF
TRBJ2-3 TRBV5-1 NA NA TGCGCCAGCAGCCTCGATGGGGGCACAATAGATACGCAGTATTTT CASSLDGGTIDTQYF